These T cell receptor beta chains were read from a single sample in a study of early T cells in non-severe SARS-CoV-2 infection. Each CDR3 protein gets one entry after TCRdb re-called the 5' RACE reads with MiXCR. The repertoire consists of over 90,000 distinct CDR3 sequences, with roughly 12% occurring once and the leading ten covering around 4.8%. The material sequenced was whole blood, taken at baseline. All receptors derive from an adult who was a healthcare worker with PCR-confirmed SARS-CoV-2 infection or an uninfected control (not recorded which). The CDR3 runs from the conserved cysteine through the conserved F or W. The order of the fields is V gene, J gene, clone size, D gene, CDR3 DNA, CDR3 protein. A D gene is named only where the DNA matches it firmly. The listing skips clone size in some rows; elsewhere it reads once, few, many or a size class.

v_call: TRBV27
j_call: TRBJ2-3
clone_size: few
d_call: -
cdr3_nt: TGTGCCAGCAGTCATTCTAGCACAGATACGCAGTATTTT
cdr3_aa: CASSHSSTDTQYF

v_call: TRBV7-6
j_call: TRBJ2-1
clone_size: few
d_call: -
cdr3_nt: TGTGCCAGCAGCTTAGCGATTCACCTGTCCAATGAGCAGTTCTTC
cdr3_aa: CASSLAIHLSNEQFF

v_call: TRBV6-1
j_call: TRBJ2-1
clone_size: many
d_call: -
cdr3_nt: TGTGCCAGCAGTTCGCGGGGTACGCGGAATGAGCAGTTCTTC
cdr3_aa: CASSSRGTRNEQFF

v_call: TRBV21-1
j_call: TRBJ2-1
clone_size: -
d_call: -
cdr3_nt: TGTGCCGTCAGCTCGGAGTTCTTC
cdr3_aa: CAVSSEFF

v_call: TRBV2
j_call: TRBJ2-1
clone_size: medium-sized
d_call: TRBD2
cdr3_nt: TGTGCCAGCAGTCGGGAGGCCCACTCCTACAATGAGCAGTTCTTC
cdr3_aa: CASSREAHSYNEQFF

v_call: TRBV28
j_call: TRBJ2-3
clone_size: -
d_call: -
cdr3_nt: TGTGCCAGCAGTTTATTTACGGGGGCAAGCACAGATACGCAGTATTTT
cdr3_aa: CASSLFTGASTDTQYF

v_call: TRBV2
j_call: TRBJ2-7
clone_size: -
d_call: TRBD2
cdr3_nt: TGTGCCAGCAGCCCACTAGCGGGAGGAGGGACCTACGAGCAGTACTTC
cdr3_aa: CASSPLAGGGTYEQYF

v_call: TRBV6-2/TRBV6-3
j_call: TRBJ2-3
clone_size: few
d_call: TRBD2
cdr3_nt: TGTGCCAGCAGTTACTTGGGGCTAGCGGGGCCCACAGATACGCAGTATTTT
cdr3_aa: CASSYLGLAGPTDTQYF

v_call: TRBV11-2
j_call: TRBJ2-1
clone_size: many
d_call: TRBD1
cdr3_nt: TGTGCCAGCAGCTTAGGAGACAGGGGCCGCAATGAGCAGTTCTTC
cdr3_aa: CASSLGDRGRNEQFF

v_call: TRBV7-9
j_call: TRBJ1-6
clone_size: few
d_call: TRBD1
cdr3_nt: TGTGCCAGCAGCCCATCGACAGGGAGCTTTTCACCCCTCCACTTT
cdr3_aa: CASSPSTGSFSPLHF

v_call: TRBV11-3
j_call: TRBJ1-1
clone_size: many
d_call: -
cdr3_nt: TGTGCCAGCAGCTTAAGTGCGAACACTGAAGCTTTCTTT
cdr3_aa: CASSLSANTEAFF

v_call: TRBV14
j_call: TRBJ2-3
clone_size: -
d_call: -
cdr3_nt: TGTGCCAGCAGCCAAGATCAGTTCCTTAGCACAGATACGCAGTATTTT
cdr3_aa: CASSQDQFLSTDTQYF

v_call: TRBV11-2
j_call: TRBJ2-4
clone_size: -
d_call: -
cdr3_nt: TGTGCCAGCAGCTTAACTGGGGGTGGAAACATTCAGTACTTC
cdr3_aa: CASSLTGGGNIQYF

v_call: TRBV18
j_call: TRBJ2-3
clone_size: -
d_call: -
cdr3_nt: TGTGCCAGCTCACCGGGACTCGAGAGCACAGATACGCAGTATTTT
cdr3_aa: CASSPGLESTDTQYF

v_call: TRBV6-6
j_call: TRBJ2-2
clone_size: -
d_call: TRBD1
cdr3_nt: TGTGCCAGCAGCCCTGGGACAGAACACACCGGGGAGCTGTTTTTT
cdr3_aa: CASSPGTEHTGELFF

v_call: TRBV28
j_call: TRBJ1-1
clone_size: -
d_call: TRBD1
cdr3_nt: TGTGCCAGCAGTTCAGCCTCCGGGACAGGGCTGGCTGAAGCTTTCTTT
cdr3_aa: CASSSASGTGLAEAFF

v_call: TRBV25-1
j_call: TRBJ2-7
clone_size: -
d_call: TRBD1
cdr3_nt: TGTGCCAGCAGTGATGCTATGAGGACAGGGAGACCCTACGAGCAGTACTTC
cdr3_aa: CASSDAMRTGRPYEQYF

v_call: TRBV20-1
j_call: TRBJ1-5
clone_size: -
d_call: -
cdr3_nt: TGCAGTGCTCTATTAGGAGGAAGAGGCAATCAGCCCCAGCATTTT
cdr3_aa: CSALLGGRGNQPQHF

v_call: TRBV5-4
j_call: TRBJ2-5
clone_size: few
d_call: -
cdr3_nt: TGTGCCAGCAGCAACCCGGCAAGCGCTCAGACCCAGTACTTC
cdr3_aa: CASSNPASAQTQYF

v_call: TRBV29-1
j_call: TRBJ2-1
clone_size: -
d_call: TRBD2
cdr3_nt: TGCAGCGTTGACACTAGCGGGAACCCGGGGAATGAGCAGTTCTTC
cdr3_aa: CSVDTSGNPGNEQFF

v_call: TRBV3-1
j_call: TRBJ1-6
clone_size: -
d_call: -
cdr3_nt: TGTGCCAGCAGCCAAGAGAGCCGGCCAGGGATGGCCCTCCACTTT
cdr3_aa: CASSQESRPGMALHF

v_call: TRBV11-2
j_call: TRBJ2-2
clone_size: -
d_call: -
cdr3_nt: TGTGCCAGCAGCTCCTCGGAGGTGGTGGCCGGGGAGCTGTTTTTT
cdr3_aa: CASSSSEVVAGELFF

v_call: TRBV6-1
j_call: TRBJ2-1
clone_size: few
d_call: -
cdr3_nt: TGTGCCAGCAGTGGGGCTACCATCTACAATGAGCAGTTCTTC
cdr3_aa: CASSGATIYNEQFF

v_call: TRBV12-3/TRBV12-4
j_call: TRBJ2-2
clone_size: -
d_call: -
cdr3_nt: TGTGCCAGCAGTACCTGGGACACCGGGGAGCTGTTTTTT
cdr3_aa: CASSTWDTGELFF

v_call: TRBV28
j_call: TRBJ1-1
clone_size: many
d_call: TRBD1
cdr3_nt: TGTGCCAGCAGTTTACGGGACAGGGATGCTGAAGCTTTCTTT
cdr3_aa: CASSLRDRDAEAFF

v_call: TRBV30
j_call: TRBJ2-7
clone_size: many
d_call: -
cdr3_nt: TGTGCCTGGAGAGGGACCTACGAGCAGTACTTC
cdr3_aa: CAWRGTYEQYF

v_call: TRBV20-1
j_call: TRBJ2-3
clone_size: many
d_call: TRBD2
cdr3_nt: TGCAGTGCTCCTACTAGCGGGAGAAGCACAGATACGCAGTATTTT
cdr3_aa: CSAPTSGRSTDTQYF

v_call: TRBV20-1
j_call: TRBJ2-7
clone_size: -
d_call: -
cdr3_nt: TGCAGTGCTAGGGGGCCCACTAGCTCCTACGAGCAGTACTTC
cdr3_aa: CSARGPTSSYEQYF

v_call: TRBV27
j_call: TRBJ2-1
clone_size: few
d_call: TRBD2
cdr3_nt: TGTGCCAGCAGTTTATCGGCTAGCGGGGGGGCGTCCTACAATGAGCAGTTCTTC
cdr3_aa: CASSLSASGGASYNEQFF

v_call: TRBV12-3/TRBV12-4
j_call: TRBJ1-1
clone_size: few
d_call: -
cdr3_nt: TGTGCCAGCCACCGAACCCGGGAGGGCGAGGAAGCTTTCTTT
cdr3_aa: CASHRTREGEEAFF

v_call: TRBV7-9
j_call: TRBJ1-4
clone_size: few
d_call: TRBD1
cdr3_nt: TGTGCCAGCAGCTCCGGACAGGGGCGACATGATTTTGAAAAACTGTTTTTT
cdr3_aa: CASSSGQGRHDFEKLFF

v_call: TRBV6-1
j_call: TRBJ2-7
clone_size: many
d_call: TRBD2
cdr3_nt: TGTGCCAGCAGTGACCCGACTAGCGGGAGAAACTACGAGCAGTACTTC
cdr3_aa: CASSDPTSGRNYEQYF

v_call: TRBV6-5
j_call: TRBJ1-1
clone_size: few
d_call: -
cdr3_nt: TGTGCCAGCAGTTACGGGGAGGCCACTGAAGCTTTCTTT
cdr3_aa: CASSYGEATEAFF

v_call: TRBV12-3/TRBV12-4
j_call: TRBJ2-4
clone_size: many
d_call: -
cdr3_nt: TGTGCCAGCAGTTTAACGGAGACCCTGGGGGTCGGGGCCAAAAACATTCAGTACTTC
cdr3_aa: CASSLTETLGVGAKNIQYF

v_call: TRBV3-1
j_call: TRBJ2-3
clone_size: few
d_call: -
cdr3_nt: TGTGCCAGCAGCCAAGTACCGGAGACTACGCAGTATTTT
cdr3_aa: CASSQVPETTQYF

v_call: TRBV7-6
j_call: TRBJ2-1
clone_size: few
d_call: -
cdr3_nt: TGTGCCAGCAGCTTAGGAGCAGGCTCCTACAATGAGCAGTTCTTC
cdr3_aa: CASSLGAGSYNEQFF

v_call: TRBV28
j_call: TRBJ1-2
clone_size: many
d_call: -
cdr3_nt: TGTGCCAGCAGTCACGTCCCCGGGACCACGGGCGGCTACACCTTC
cdr3_aa: CASSHVPGTTGGYTF